One and the same sample provided the 9 T cell receptor beta chains below, sequenced in a study of T cells after yellow fever vaccination. TCRdb re-called the 5' RACE reads through MiXCR, storing one row per CDR3 protein. The sample has around 65,000 distinct CDR3 sequences; approximately 5.9% are singletons. The sample in question was CD4+ T cells sorted from PBMCs, obtained more than 13 days after the first yellow fever vaccination. These receptors were collected from a man between 18 and 29 years old who received the YFV17D yellow fever vaccine.

Many counts were recorded for this clonotype. The chain employs TRBV5-4 and TRBJ2-3; TRBD2 matches at 15 bases. Germline V CDR1 and CDR2: SGHNT, YYREEE (reference sequence). Germline trimming cut 4 bases from V and 6 bases from J; bases unmatched to any gene: 3. The CDR3 contains 15 residues. This CDR3 is CASSLGLAGGDTQYF. DNA for the CDR3: TGTGCCAGCAGCCTGGGACTAGCGGGGGGTGATACGCAGTATTTT.

This clonotype was counted at least ten times. V usage is TRBV7-2 and J usage is TRBJ2-5, with 8 bases lining up with TRBD2. The CDR3 is made up of 17 amino acids. Germline V CDR1 and CDR2: SGHTA, FQGNSA. With V trimmed by 2 bases and J by 5 bases, 13 bases remained unmatched. CDR3 residues: CASSLRPSGGSGETQYF. DNA for the CDR3: TGTGCCAGCAGCTTACGTCCCAGCGGGGGATCAGGGGAGACCCAGTACTTC.

This clonotype has a count of ten or more. The chain links TRBV12-3 or TRBV12-4 to TRBJ2-1; TRBD2 matches 10 bases. The length of the CDR3 is 16 residues. V was pared by 6 bases and J by 2 bases, with 7 bases of the junction left unmatched. The CDR3 sequence is CASRVQRGGTYNEQFF. The CDR3 DNA follows: TGTGCCAGCAGGGTTCAGCGGGGGGGCACCTACAATGAGCAGTTCTTC.

This clonotype appeared many times. This chain uses TRBV12-3 or TRBV12-4 with TRBJ1-3; D possibly corresponds to TRBD1 (5 bases). Trimming shortened V by 5 bases and J by 4 bases, and 15 bases separated the two germline ends. CDR3 size: 15 residues. The CDR3 nucleotides are TGTGCCAGCAGTCCCCTGGCAGGGTCCGGAAACACCATATATTTT. Translated, it gives CASSPLAGSGNTIYF.

This clonotype was counted ten times or more. This rearrangement joins TRBV12-3 or TRBV12-4 to TRBJ1-2; no clear D gene. This CDR3 region has 13 residues. Trimming cost V 2 bases and J 1 base, with 5 bases left between them. CDR3 sequence (DNA): TGTGCCAGCAGTTTAACCCGTAACTATGGCTACACCTTC. Protein: CASSLTRNYGYTF.

This clonotype was seen many times. CDR3 region: CSASLRAGGRLSTDTQYF. In nucleotides, the CDR3 is TGCAGTGCTAGTCTGAGGGCAGGGGGTAGATTAAGCACAGATACGCAGTATTTT. The chain carries TRBV20-1 and TRBJ2-3; 7 nucleotides agree with TRBD1. V dropped 3 bases and J dropped 0; count of bases not matched to a gene: 15. Looked up from germline, CDR1 is DFQATT and CDR2 is SNEGSKA (reference sequence). The CDR3 is 18 residues long.

This clonotype was seen repeatedly, ten times or more. In nucleotides, the CDR3 is TGCAGTGCTAGATCACAGGGGTTCCAGCCCCAGCATTTT. Translating it yields CSARSQGFQPQHF. V usage is TRBV20-1 and J usage is TRBJ1-5, with 7 bases identical to TRBD1. The CDR3 runs to 13 residues. J lost 7 bases, V lost 2 bases, and 5 bases had no gene match. From germline, CDR1 is DFQATT and CDR2 SNEGSKA (reference sequence).

This clonotype was seen repeatedly, ten times or more. The rearrangement uses TRBV5-1 and TRBJ1-2; D possibly corresponds to TRBD1 (6 bases). V lost 0 bases, J lost 7 bases, and 10 bases lay in between. Germline loops: CDR1 SGHRS, CDR2 YFSETQ. This CDR3 contains 13 residues. CDR3: CASSLGAGVGYTF. CDR3 DNA: TGCGCCAGCAGCTTGGGCGCAGGGGTTGGCTACACCTTC.

There are many counts of this clonotype. The V call is TRBV5-1, the J call TRBJ1-4, with 8 bases identical to TRBD1. CDR1 is SGHRS and CDR2 is YFSETQ in the germline V gene. The CDR3 sequence is 15 residues long. V dropped 0 bases and J dropped 10; count of bases not matched to a gene: 8. CDR3 bases: TGCGCCAGCAGCTTGGTCGCAGGGGGCAAGACAAAACTGTTTTTT. It encodes CASSLVAGGKTKLFF.